The 8 T cell receptor beta chains in this list originate from one sample, sequenced in a study of vaccination and CD4 T cells after COVID-19. As for treatment: roughly 10-day PBMC culture with coronavirus spike peptide pools or control peptides (ViraFEST assay). Oncomine TCR Beta short-read sequencing was applied to DNA from cultured CD4+ T cells. Via MiXCR, TCRdb re-called the PCR reads, giving one row per CDR3 protein. The data show roughly 20,000 distinct CDR3 sequences, roughly 47% seen once. For these receptors, no antigen is known. Sequencing was carried out using cultured CD4+ T cells from blood. Receptors originate from a human donor with COVID-19.

This chain links TRBV2 with TRBJ1-1, with D hard to call. Germline CDR1 SNHLY, CDR2 FYNNEI. V was pared by 5 bases and J by 7 bases, with 8 bases between. The CDR3 runs 11 residues. CDR3 sequence reads: CASSLRNEAFF. The CDR3 DNA is TGTGCCAGCAGTCTCAGAAATGAAGCTTTCTTT.

The gene calls are TRBV6-5 and TRBJ2-1, with D tentatively TRBD1 (7 bases). Germline CDR1 is MNHEY and CDR2 is SVGAGI. The V end lost 1 base, the J end lost 10 bases, and 14 bases lay between the germline ends. CDR3 length equals 14 residues. DNA of the CDR3: TGTGCCAGCAGTTACTTCTCAGGGGGGAGCGAGCAGTTCTTC. This translates into CASSYFSGGSEQFF.

The chain carries TRBV5-1 and TRBJ2-7, with unresolved D. Germline V gene data show CDR1 as SGHRS and CDR2 as YFSETQ. V lost 4 bases, J lost 7 bases, and 15 bases lay in between. The CDR3 length is 13 residues. The CDR3 sequence is CASSMALPAEQYF. CDR3 bases: TGCGCCAGCAGCATGGCGTTACCTGCAGAGCAGTACTTC.

V is TRBV7-8 and J is TRBJ1-1, with D unclear. Per germline, CDR1 SGHVS and CDR2 FQNEAQ. The CDR3 runs to 16 residues. With 3 bases removed from V and 0 bases from J, the gap between germline ends came to 14 bases. CDR3 sequence reads: CASSLGPAVVNTEAFF. The CDR3 DNA is TGTGCCAGCAGCTTGGGCCCGGCGGTGGTGAACACTGAAGCTTTCTTT.

This clonotype was counted a few times. This chain joins TRBV6-2 or TRBV6-3 and TRBJ2-2; D not resolved. The length of the CDR3 is 14 residues. V shed 7 bases and J shed 2 bases, with 11 bases lying between them. Germline-derived CDR1 and CDR2 are MNHEY and SVGEGT. In DNA, the CDR3 is TGTGCCAGCAAGACTGGAACTAACACCGGGGAGCTGTTTTTT. This gives the protein CASKTGTNTGELFF.

The V and J genes are TRBV6-1 and TRBJ2-3; 9 positions match TRBD1. CDR3 length: 14 residues. Per germline, CDR1 MNHNS and CDR2 SASEGT. The V segment lost 6 bases and the J segment 4 bases; nucleotides outside the gene matches: 5. For the CDR3, the DNA is TGTGCCAGCAGAACAGGGGGCGTGCCAGATACGCAGTATTTT. It translates to CASRTGGVPDTQYF.

This clonotype has just a few counts. The CDR3 DNA is TGCAGTGCTAGCAGGGGACCCAGCTCCTACGAGCAGTACTTC. It translates to CSASRGPSSYEQYF. The chain has TRBV20-1 and TRBJ2-7, with a possible D match to TRBD1 (6 bases). Deletions cut 3 bases from V and 0 bases from J, with 12 bases between. CDR3 length: 14 residues. Germline-derived CDR1 and CDR2 are DFQATT and SNEGSKA (reference sequence).

The chain carries TRBV14 and TRBJ1-2, with D uncertain. CDR1 and CDR2 from the germline V gene are SGHDN and FVKESK. With 0 bases removed from V and 5 bases from J, the gap between germline ends came to 19 bases. The CDR3 has 17 amino acids. CDR3: CASSQESSARLSYGYTF. In nucleotides, the CDR3 is TGTGCCAGCAGCCAAGAATCCTCGGCGCGTCTCTCTTATGGCTACACCTTC. Variable domain in full (rest from reference TRBV14 and TRBJ1-2): EAGVTQFPSHSVIEKGQTVTLRCDPISGHDNLYWYRRVMGKEIKFLLHFVKESKQDESGMPNNRFLAERTGGTYSTLKVQPAELEDSGVYFCASSQESSARLSYGYTFGSGTRLTVV.